This entry lists 20 T cell receptor beta chains sequenced from one sample in a study of blood T cell repertoires in COVID-19. Assay used: immunoSEQ multiplex PCR; TCRdb lists only in-frame clones, some missing. The data contain 70,000 to 100,000 clones, roughly 89% of them seen just once; the ten biggest clones take up about 16%. What was sequenced was peripheral blood. The source of these receptors is a woman aged 55-70 years with COVID-19, enrolled during active disease.

The gene calls are TRBV5-6 and TRBJ1-2, with 8 bases lining up with TRBD1. The germline CDR1 and CDR2 sequences are SGHDT and YYEEEE. Trimming removed 4 bases from V and 8 bases from J; junction bases left unmatched: 7. CDR3 length: 13 residues. CDR3 nucleotide sequence: TGTGCCAGCAGCCCAGGGGGCGCGGGGGGCTACACCTTC. It is translated as CASSPGGAGGYTF.

The chain uses TRBV19 and TRBJ2-1, with TRBD1 matching over 8 bases. Germline V gives CDR1 LNHDA, CDR2 SQIVND (reference sequence). The CDR3 is made up of 16 amino acids. V gave up 6 bases and J gave up 0 bases; unmatched junction bases: 7. The CDR3 coding sequence is TGTGCCAGTAGAAGACAGGGGATCAGCTCCTACAATGAGCAGTTCTTC. It codes for CASRRQGISSYNEQFF.

The CDR3 spells CASSLDRGRGNSPLHF. The CDR3 nucleotides read TGTGCCAGCAGTTTAGACAGGGGGCGCGGAAATTCACCCCTCCACTTT. This rearrangement joins TRBV28 to TRBJ1-6, with 10 bases lining up with TRBD1. Germline V gene lookup returns CDR1 MDHEN and CDR2 SYDVKM. The CDR3 is 16 amino acids. The V gene end was trimmed by 2 bases and the J gene end by 7 bases; junction bases not matched to a gene: 5.

This chain links TRBV9 with TRBJ2-5; TRBD2 matches at 7 bases. V shed 4 bases, J shed 3 bases, and the junction held 12 bases outside the gene matches. CDR3 length: 16 amino acids. Germline CDR1 reads SGDLS; CDR2 reads YYNGEE. Written as DNA, the CDR3 is TGTGCCAGCAGCCCAGGACTTGGCGGGGGTAAAGAGACCCAGTACTTC. Translation gives CASSPGLGGGKETQYF.

The chain uses TRBV9 and TRBJ1-1, with TRBD1 as a possible D gene (5 bases). The CDR3 totals 21 residues. The ends were cut back, 4 bases at V and 4 bases at J, with 35 bases in the middle. Per germline, CDR1 SGDLS and CDR2 YYNGEE. CDR3: CASSRGSGGGSLASDGTEAFF. The DNA for the CDR3 is TGTGCCAGCAGCAGAGGTTCCGGGGGGGGATCCTTGGCGAGTGATGGCACTGAAGCTTTCTTT.

This chain links TRBV6-2 or TRBV6-3 with TRBJ1-5; 11 bases align to TRBD1. V lost 1 base, J lost 7 bases, and 12 bases stayed unmatched. Germline loops: CDR1 MNHEY, CDR2 SVGEGT. The CDR3 has 18 amino acids. The CDR3 bases are TGTGCCAGCAGTTACTTACTCGGACAGGGGGCAGAGACGCAGCCCCAGCATTTT. Its protein product is CASSYLLGQGAETQPQHF.

CDR3: CASSFRGYSPLHF. In nucleotides, the CDR3 is TGTGCCAGCAGCTTTAGGGGTTATTCACCCCTCCACTTT. V gene TRBV7-9 combines with J gene TRBJ1-6; maybe TRBD1 (5 bases). CDR3 length: 13 amino acids. Trimming shortened V by 3 bases and J by 8 bases, and 8 bases separated the two germline ends. Looked up from germline, CDR1 is SEHNR and CDR2 is FQNEAQ (reference sequence).

This rearrangement joins TRBV4-1 to TRBJ1-1; D gene uncertain. Germline values: CDR1 MGHRA, CDR2 YSYEKL. The CDR3 totals 11 residues. Trimming took off 6 bases at V and 8 bases at J, with 10 bases between the two ends. The CDR3 bases are TGCGCCAGCAGGGAGGCTAGGGAAGCTTTCTTT. It codes for CASREAREAFF.

The chain combines TRBV5-6 with TRBJ1-3; a possible D gene is TRBD1 (5 bases). The germline V gene has CDR1 SGHDT and CDR2 YYEEEE. This CDR3 contains 14 residues. Trimming stripped 0 bases from V and 7 bases from J, with 11 bases between. For the CDR3, the DNA is TGTGCCAGCAGCTTGGTTAGGGGTATCAACACCATATATTTT. This sequence encodes CASSLVRGINTIYF.

This clone was recorded a few times. The CDR3 loop is CASSKRAFYEQYF. The CDR3 nucleotides are TGTGCCAGCAGCAAGCGGGCCTTCTACGAGCAGTACTTC. This chain connects TRBV5-5 to TRBJ2-7, with D tentatively TRBD2 (6 bases). This CDR3 is built from 13 residues. V was shortened by 4 bases and J by 3 bases, with 11 bases between the two germline ends. Per germline, CDR1 SGHKS and CDR2 YYEKEE (reference sequence). The variable domain in full, completed from reference TRBV5-5 and TRBJ2-7, reads DAGVTQSPTHLIKTRGQQVTLRCSPISGHKSVSWYQQVLGQGPQFIFQYYEKEERGRGNFPDRFSARQFPNYSSELNVNALLLGDSALYLCASSKRAFYEQYFGPGTRLTVT.

The chain recombines TRBV12-3 or TRBV12-4 with TRBJ2-5; TRBD2 is a possible D gene (5 bases). V shed 3 bases and J shed 5 bases, with 10 bases lying between them. The CDR3 is made up of 13 amino acids. The chain's CDR3 is CASSFRGTETQYF. The DNA of the CDR3 is TGTGCCAGCAGTTTTCGGGGTACGGAGACCCAGTACTTC.

Here the CDR3 DNA reads TGTGCCAGCAGTTTGGGACTGCAGCCCCAGCATTTT. Protein product: CASSLGLQPQHF. The chain has TRBV28 and TRBJ1-5, with D possibly being TRBD1 (5 bases). The CDR3 is 12 residues long. V lost 3 bases and J lost 7, with 7 bases in between. Per germline, CDR1 MDHEN and CDR2 SYDVKM. Supplemented by reference TRBV28 and TRBJ1-5, the full variable domain reads DVKVTQSSRYLVKRTGEKVFLECVQDMDHENMFWYRQDPGLGLRLIYFSYDVKMKEKGDIPEGYSVSREKKERFSLILESASTNQTSMYLCASSLGLQPQHFGDGTRLSIL.

The chain joins TRBV4-2 to TRBJ2-7; the match to TRBD1 covers 8 bases. Per the germline V gene, CDR1 is LGHNA and CDR2 is YNFKEQ. Trimming took 8 bases from V and 3 from J; bases not matched to a gene: 6. This CDR3 region has 13 residues. The CDR3: CASGQTGDYEQYF. The CDR3 nucleotides are TGTGCCAGCGGACAGACAGGGGACTACGAGCAGTACTTC.

In nucleotides, the CDR3 is TGTGCCAGCAGCTTAGGGACAGGGGGCTACACCTTC. This encodes CASSLGTGGYTF. This rearrangement joins TRBV7-8 to TRBJ1-2; 8 bases are shared with TRBD1. This CDR3 region has 12 residues. V dropped 1 base and J dropped 8; count of bases not matched to a gene: 0. Looked up from germline, CDR1 is SGHVS and CDR2 is FQNEAQ.

The chain employs TRBV10-1 and TRBJ1-5, with 7 bases matching TRBD1. Unmatched junction bases numbered 10, after V lost 8 bases and J lost 6 bases. The CDR3 runs 14 residues. The germline V gene has CDR1 WNHNN and CDR2 SYGVQD (reference sequence). The CDR3 loop reads CASGSTGYGQPQHF. The CDR3 nucleotides read TGCGCCAGCGGCTCGACAGGGTATGGTCAGCCCCAGCATTTT.

This clone is a singleton in its sample. The genes are TRBV5-1 and TRBJ1-6, with D unresolved. The germline gives CDR1 SGHRS, CDR2 YFSETQ. V was shortened by 4 bases and J by 10 bases, with 18 bases between the two germline ends. This CDR3 is built from 15 residues. The CDR3 protein is CASSPGGGYPSPLHF. As DNA, the CDR3 is TGCGCCAGCAGCCCTGGAGGCGGGTACCCGTCACCCCTCCACTTT.

The V and J genes are TRBV7-6 and TRBJ2-2; possible D gene TRBD1, 6 bases. Germline V gene data show CDR1 as SGHVS and CDR2 as FNYEAQ. This CDR3 comprises 15 residues. Trimming removed 1 base at V and 4 bases at J, with 10 bases between. The CDR3 region is CASSLGQAITGELFF. CDR3 coding DNA: TGTGCCAGCAGCTTAGGACAGGCGATCACCGGGGAGCTGTTTTTT.

The chain recombines TRBV7-2 with TRBJ2-5; TRBD2 matches at 7 bases. The CDR3 spans 12 residues. Trimming took 8 bases from V and 4 from J; bases not matched to a gene: 4. Germline CDR1 and CDR2: SGHTA and FQGNSA. CDR3 sequence reads: CASSASGETQYF. The CDR3 bases are TGTGCCAGCTCGGCTAGCGGAGAGACCCAGTACTTC.

J is TRBJ1-4 and V is TRBV5-1; possible D gene TRBD1, 5 bases. The CDR3 totals 14 residues. Germline loops: CDR1 SGHRS, CDR2 YFSETQ. V gave up 4 bases and J gave up 4 bases, with 11 bases separating them. CDR3 nucleotides: TGCGCCAGCAGCCCCGTAGGGGTTAATGAAAAACTGTTTTTT. It encodes CASSPVGVNEKLFF.

The rearrangement joins TRBV11-2 to TRBJ2-5; perhaps TRBD2 as D (6 bases). The V gene lost 2 bases and the J gene lost 8 bases, with 15 bases spanning the gap. Germline loops: CDR1 SGHAT, CDR2 FQNNGV. This CDR3 has 14 residues. The CDR3 coding sequence is TGTGCCAGCAGCTTACGTGCGGGGTCTACAACCCAGTACTTC. It translates to CASSLRAGSTTQYF.